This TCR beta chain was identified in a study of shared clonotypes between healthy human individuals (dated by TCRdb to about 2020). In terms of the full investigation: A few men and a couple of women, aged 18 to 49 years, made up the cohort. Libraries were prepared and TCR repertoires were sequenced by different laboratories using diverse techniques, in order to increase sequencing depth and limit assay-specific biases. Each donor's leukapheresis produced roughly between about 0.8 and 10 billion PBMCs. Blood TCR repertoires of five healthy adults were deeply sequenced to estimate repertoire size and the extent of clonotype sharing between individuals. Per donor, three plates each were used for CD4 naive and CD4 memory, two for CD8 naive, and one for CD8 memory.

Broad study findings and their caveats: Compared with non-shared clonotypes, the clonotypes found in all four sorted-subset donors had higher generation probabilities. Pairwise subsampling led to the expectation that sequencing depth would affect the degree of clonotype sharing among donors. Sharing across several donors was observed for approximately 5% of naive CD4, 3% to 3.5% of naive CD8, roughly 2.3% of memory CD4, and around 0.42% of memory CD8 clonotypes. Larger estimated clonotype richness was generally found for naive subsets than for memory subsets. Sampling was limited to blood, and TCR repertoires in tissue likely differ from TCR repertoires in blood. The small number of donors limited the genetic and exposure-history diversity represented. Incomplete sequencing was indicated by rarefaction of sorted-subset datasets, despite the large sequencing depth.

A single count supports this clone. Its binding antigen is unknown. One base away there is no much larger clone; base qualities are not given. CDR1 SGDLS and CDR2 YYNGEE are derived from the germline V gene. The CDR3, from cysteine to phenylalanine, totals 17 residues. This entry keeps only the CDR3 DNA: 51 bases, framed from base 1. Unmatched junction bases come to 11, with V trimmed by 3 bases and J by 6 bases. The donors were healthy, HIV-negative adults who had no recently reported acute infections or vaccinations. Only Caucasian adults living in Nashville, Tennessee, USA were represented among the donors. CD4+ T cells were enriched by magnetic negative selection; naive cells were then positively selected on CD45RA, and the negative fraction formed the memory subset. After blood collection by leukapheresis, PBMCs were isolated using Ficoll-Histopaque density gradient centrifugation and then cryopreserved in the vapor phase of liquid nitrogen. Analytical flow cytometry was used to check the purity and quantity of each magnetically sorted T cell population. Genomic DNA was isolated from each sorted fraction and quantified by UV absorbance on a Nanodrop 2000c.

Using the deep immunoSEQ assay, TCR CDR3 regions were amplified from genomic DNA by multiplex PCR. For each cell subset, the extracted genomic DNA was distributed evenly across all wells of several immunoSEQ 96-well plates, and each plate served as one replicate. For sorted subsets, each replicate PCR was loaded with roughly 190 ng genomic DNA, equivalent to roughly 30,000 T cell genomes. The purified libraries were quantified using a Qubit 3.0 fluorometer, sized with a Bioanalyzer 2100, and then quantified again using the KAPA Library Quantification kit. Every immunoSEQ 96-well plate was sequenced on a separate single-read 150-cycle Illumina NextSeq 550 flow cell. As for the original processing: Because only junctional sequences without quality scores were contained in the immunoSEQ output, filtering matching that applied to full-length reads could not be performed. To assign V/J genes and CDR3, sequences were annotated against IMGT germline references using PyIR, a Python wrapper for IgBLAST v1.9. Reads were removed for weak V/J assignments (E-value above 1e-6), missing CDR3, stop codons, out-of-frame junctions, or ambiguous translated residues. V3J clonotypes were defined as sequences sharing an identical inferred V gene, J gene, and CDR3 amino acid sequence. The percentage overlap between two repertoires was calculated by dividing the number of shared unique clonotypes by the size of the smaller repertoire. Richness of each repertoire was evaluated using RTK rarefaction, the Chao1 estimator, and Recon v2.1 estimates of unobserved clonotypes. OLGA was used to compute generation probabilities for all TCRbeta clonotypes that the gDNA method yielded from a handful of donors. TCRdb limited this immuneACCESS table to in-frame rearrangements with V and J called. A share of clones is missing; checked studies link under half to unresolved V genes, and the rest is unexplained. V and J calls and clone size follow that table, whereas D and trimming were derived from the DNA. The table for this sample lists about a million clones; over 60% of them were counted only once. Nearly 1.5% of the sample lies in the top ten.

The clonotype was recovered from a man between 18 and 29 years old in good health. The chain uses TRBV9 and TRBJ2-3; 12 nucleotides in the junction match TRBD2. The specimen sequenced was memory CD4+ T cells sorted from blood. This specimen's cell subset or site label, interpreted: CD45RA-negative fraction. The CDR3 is CASSATGTSGPEDTQYF. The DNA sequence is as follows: TGTGCCAGCAGCGCGACCGGGACTAGCGGGCCGGAGGATACGCAGTATTTT.